The 26 T cell receptor beta chains presented below share a single source sample, sequenced in a study of beta chain features in type 1 diabetes (dated by TCRdb to 2017 to 2018). The library was made by the immunoSEQ multiplex PCR assay. The entire isolated RNA was reverse transcribed using the High Capacity cDNA Reverse Transcription Kit, and thus expressed TCRB transcripts were sequenced. As stored in TCRdb, this immuneACCESS dataset retains in-frame rearrangements with V and J assigned. A fraction of the clones does not appear; measured against another copy, unresolved V genes explain less than half of the discrepancy, and the remainder lacks a known reason. This sample holds about 200,000 clones; 11% were observed only once. Roughly 1.3% of the sample comes from the top ten. The specimen was central memory CD4+ T cells from blood. The receptors originated from a man younger than 35 in good health.

This clone has only a few counts. J is TRBJ1-1 and V is TRBV6-5, with TRBD1 matching 7 bases. Germline-derived CDR1 and CDR2 are MNHEY and SVGAGI. The ends lost 4 bases at V and 6 bases at J; junction bases unmatched: 11. The CDR3 extends over 15 amino acids. The DNA for the CDR3 is TGTGCCAGCAGTTCGGACAGGCGGGCAAGAGCTGAAGCTTTCTTT. It translates to CASSSDRRARAEAFF.

This clone was observed a handful of times. The chain has TRBV2 and TRBJ2-3; 11 bases line up with TRBD2. V shed 5 bases, J shed 2 bases, and the junction held 3 bases outside the gene matches. Germline CDR1 and CDR2: SNHLY and FYNNEI. The CDR3 sequence is 15 residues long. The CDR3, as DNA: TGTGCCAGCAGTCTAGCGGGAGGAAACACAGATACGCAGTATTTT. Amino acids: CASSLAGGNTDTQYF.

This clone was recorded many times. As DNA, the CDR3 is TGTGCCAGCAGCTTAGTAGGGGTCGGCTACACCTTC. Translating gives CASSLVGVGYTF. V is TRBV13 and J is TRBJ1-2; TRBD1 is a possible D gene (5 bases). Between the trimmed V and J ends, which lost 1 base and 8 bases, there was a span of 8 bases. There are 12 residues in the CDR3. Germline values: CDR1 PRHDT, CDR2 FYEKMQ (reference sequence).

This clone was seen more than once but under ten times. At one end the junction does not follow the germline gene, possibly because of a read error. V is TRBV11-2 and J is TRBJ2-1; no firm D call. CDR3 length equals 13 residues. Germline V lookup: CDR1 SGHAT, CDR2 FQNNGV. CDR3 region: CASSLDLSGRPLF. CDR3 coding DNA: TGTGCCAGCAGCTTAGATCTCTCCGGACGCCCGCTCTTC. The full variable domain, in which reference TRBV11-2 and TRBJ2-1 provide the parts outside the CDR3, is EAGVAQSPRYKIIEKRQSVAFWCNPISGHATLYWYQQILGQGPKLLIQFQNNGVVDDSQLPKDRFSAERLKGVDSTLKIQPAKLEDSAVYLCASSLDLSGRPLFGPGTRLTVL.

This clone was picked up many times. The chain links TRBV30 to TRBJ1-4; unclear D gene. V gave up 3 bases and J gave up 0 bases, with 11 bases separating them. The CDR3 covers 15 residues. Germline-derived CDR1 and CDR2 are GTSNPN and SVGIG (reference sequence). The CDR3 DNA sequence: TGTGCCTGGAGATCCGGACGGCCAACTAATGAAAAACTGTTTTTT. Its protein is CAWRSGRPTNEKLFF.

A few counts support this clone. V and J are TRBV6-6 and TRBJ2-2; D is unclear. V lost 4 bases and J lost 1, with 10 bases in between. The germline V gene encodes CDR1 MNHNY and CDR2 SVGAGI (reference sequence). CDR3 length: 15 residues. The CDR3 DNA is TGTGCCAGCAGTTTGATGGCGGTGAACACCGGGGAGCTGTTTTTT. The encoded protein is CASSLMAVNTGELFF.

This clone was observed a few times. The chain links TRBV29-1 to TRBJ2-3, with D unresolved. Trimming stripped 2 bases from V and 2 bases from J, with 11 bases between. CDR3 size: 14 residues. Germline lookup yields CDR1 SQVTM and CDR2 ANQGSEA. The CDR3 DNA is TGCAGCGTTGAAACACCTTACAACACAGATACGCAGTATTTT. This sequence encodes CSVETPYNTDTQYF.

The rearrangement joins TRBV4-3 to TRBJ2-5, with D possibly being TRBD1 or TRBD2 (7 bases each). This CDR3 has 16 amino acids. In germline, CDR1 is LGHNA, CDR2 YSLEER. V lost 0 bases and J 5 bases, leaving 16 bases between the germline ends. The CDR3 DNA reads as TGCGCCAGCAGCCAAGATCAGGGGGGAGGGTTTGAGACCCAGTACTTC. Encoded protein: CASSQDQGGGFETQYF.

The genes are TRBV7-2 and TRBJ1-5; TRBD1 is a possible D gene (5 bases). The CDR3 loop spans 15 amino acids. The germline CDR1 and CDR2 sequences are SGHTA and FQGNSA. V shed 2 bases and J shed 3 bases, with 11 bases lying between them. Here the CDR3 DNA reads TGTGCCAGCAGCTTAAGTCAAGGGGACAATCAGCCCCAGCATTTT. Its translation: CASSLSQGDNQPQHF.

The CDR3 bases are TGCGCCAGCAGCCCTACCGGGACTAGCGGGAGTAATGAGCAGTTCTTC. This gives the protein CASSPTGTSGSNEQFF. This sequence joins TRBV5-1 and TRBJ2-1, with 14 positions matching TRBD2. The CDR3 length is 16 residues. Looked up from germline, CDR1 is SGHRS and CDR2 is YFSETQ. Trimming removed 4 bases from V and 7 bases from J; junction bases left unmatched: 7.

This chain connects TRBV10-3 to TRBJ1-4; 8 positions match TRBD1. The CDR3 runs to 14 residues. V shed 5 bases, J shed 7 bases, and the junction held 6 bases outside the gene matches. Germline V lookup: CDR1 ENHRY, CDR2 SYGVKD. CDR3 region: CAISNRGKTEKLFF. In nucleotides, the CDR3 is TGTGCCATCAGTAACAGGGGGAAGACTGAAAAACTGTTTTTT.

This clone came up a few times. The chain couples TRBV5-1 to TRBJ2-1; D remains ambiguous. V was cut by 4 bases and J by 7 bases, with 12 bases left in between. This CDR3 is built from 13 residues. In germline, CDR1 is SGHRS, CDR2 YFSETQ. The CDR3 nucleotides are TGCGCCAGCAGCCCCCGGCTTGGGAATGAGCAGTTCTTC. This sequence encodes CASSPRLGNEQFF.

The chain joins TRBV28 to TRBJ1-5; 7 bases are shared with TRBD1. V trimming: 5 bases; J trimming: 0 bases; junction bases outside the gene matches: 4. The CDR3 loop spans 15 amino acids. The germline V gene encodes CDR1 MDHEN and CDR2 SYDVKM. The CDR3 sequence is CASSTQGNSNQPQHF. CDR3 nucleotide sequence: TGTGCCAGCAGTACACAGGGGAATAGCAATCAGCCCCAGCATTTT.

Only a few counts were recorded for this clone. V usage is TRBV5-1 and J usage is TRBJ2-7; D may correspond to TRBD1 or TRBD2 (5 bases each). V dropped 2 bases and J dropped 3 bases, with 12 bases sitting between them. Germline CDR1 SGHRS, CDR2 YFSETQ. The CDR3 extends over 14 amino acids. This CDR3 reads CASSFRTGGYEQYF. CDR3 nucleotides: TGCGCCAGCAGCTTCAGGACTGGGGGCTACGAGCAGTACTTC.

This clone was detected only a few times. The chain carries TRBV5-1 and TRBJ2-4; a weak D match, TRBD1 (5 bases). Trimming took off 0 bases at V and 1 base at J, with 8 bases between the two ends. The CDR3 runs to 15 residues. Per germline, CDR1 SGHRS and CDR2 YFSETQ. The CDR3 coding sequence is TGCGCCAGCAGCTTGGCGGACACTGCCAAAAACATTCAGTACTTC. Encoded protein: CASSLADTAKNIQYF.

In this sample, this clone turned up a few times. The chain links TRBV4-3 to TRBJ2-5; TRBD2 might be the D (6 bases). The germline V gene encodes CDR1 LGHNA and CDR2 YSLEER. Deletions cut 3 bases from V and 3 bases from J, with 14 bases between. The CDR3 covers 15 residues. The CDR3 sequence is CASSHSARGKETQYF. The DNA for the CDR3 is TGCGCCAGCAGCCATTCGGCCCGCGGGAAAGAGACCCAGTACTTC.

The rearrangement uses TRBV29-1 and TRBJ2-1; weak D call: TRBD2 (5 bases). Trimming shortened V by 5 bases and J by 0 bases, and 11 bases separated the two germline ends. The germline V gene has CDR1 SQVTM and CDR2 ANQGSEA. The CDR3 is made up of 14 amino acids. As DNA, the CDR3 is TGCAGCGTTCTTAGCGTAAGCTCCTACAATGAGCAGTTCTTC. This translates into CSVLSVSSYNEQFF.

This clone has more than one count but fewer than ten. The V call is TRBV11-2, the J call TRBJ2-3, with TRBD2 matching 8 bases. Unmatched junction bases numbered 6, after V lost 2 bases and J lost 2 bases. CDR3 length: 16 residues. Germline CDR1 and CDR2: SGHAT and FQNNGV. The CDR3, as DNA: TGTGCCAGCAGCTTACGGGGTAGCGGGACCACAGATACGCAGTATTTT. Translation gives CASSLRGSGTTDTQYF.

This clone was counted only a few times. This chain joins TRBV6-5 and TRBJ2-3; possible D gene TRBD1, 6 bases. CDR1 is MNHEY and CDR2 is SVGAGI in the germline V gene. The CDR3 totals 13 residues. V was shortened by 8 bases and J by 4 bases, with 13 bases between the two germline ends. Written as DNA, the CDR3 is TGTGCCAGCGTCCCATCAGGGGCAGATACGCAGTATTTT. Translating gives CASVPSGADTQYF.

The chain has TRBV5-1 and TRBJ2-1; D ambiguous. The V end lost 1 base, the J end lost 4 bases, and 6 bases lay between the germline ends. CDR1 SGHRS and CDR2 YFSETQ come from the germline V gene. CDR3 length: 13 amino acids. CDR3 loop: CASSLSLYNEQFF. CDR3 sequence (DNA): TGCGCCAGCAGCTTGTCCCTATACAATGAGCAGTTCTTC.

The chain links TRBV5-4 to TRBJ2-5, with a possible D match to TRBD2 (5 bases). Germline V CDR1 and CDR2: SGHNT, YYREEE (reference sequence). The V end lost 3 bases, the J end lost 1 base, and 7 bases lay between the germline ends. CDR3 length equals 13 residues. The CDR3 sequence is CASSSGIQETQYF. The CDR3 DNA is TGTGCCAGCAGCTCCGGGATCCAAGAGACCCAGTACTTC.

The genes are TRBV7-8 and TRBJ1-6; 7 bases align to TRBD1. The CDR3 runs 15 residues. Per the germline V gene, CDR1 is SGHVS and CDR2 is FQNEAQ. V trimming: 5 bases; J trimming: 7 bases; junction bases outside the gene matches: 8. The CDR3 coding sequence is TGTGCCAGCAGCAACGGTCCAGGGGGGAATTCACCCCTCCACTTT. It translates to CASSNGPGGNSPLHF.

This clone was observed a few times. The V gene is TRBV7-9, the J gene TRBJ2-1; D unclear. Trimming pared 2 bases from V and 9 bases from J, leaving 11 bases between. Germline V gene lookup returns CDR1 SEHNR and CDR2 FQNEAQ (reference sequence). The CDR3 is 13 residues long. CDR3 DNA sequence: TGTGCCAGCAGCTTACTCGAGGCCGGTGAGCAGTTCTTC. This encodes CASSLLEAGEQFF. The complete variable domain, with remaining parts taken from reference TRBV7-9 and TRBJ2-1, reads DTGVSQNPRHKITKRGQNVTFRCDPISEHNRLYWYRQTLGQGPEFLTYFQNEAQLEKSRLLSDRFSAERPKGSFSTLEIQRTEQGDSAMYLCASSLLEAGEQFFGPGTRLTVL.

This clone was seen more than once but under ten times. The J gene is TRBJ1-5, the V gene TRBV7-9; weak D call: TRBD1 (6 bases). Germline V CDR1 and CDR2: SEHNR, FQNEAQ (reference sequence). The CDR3 is 17 residues long. V lost 5 bases to trimming and J lost 7 bases, with 24 bases between them. CDR3 sequence: CASSLASGLRGGQPQHF. CDR3 nucleotides: TGTGCCAGCAGCCTTGCCTCCGGGCTCCGAGGGGGACAGCCCCAGCATTTT.

A few counts support this clone. This chain uses TRBV4-2 with TRBJ1-2, with 7 nucleotides matching TRBD1. The CDR3 runs 14 residues. Germline-derived CDR1 and CDR2 are LGHNA and YNFKEQ. V lost 5 bases, J lost 4 bases, and 7 bases stayed unmatched. The CDR3 DNA reads as TGTGCCAGCAGCTACACCGGGACAGCCTATGGCTACACCTTC. Its protein is CASSYTGTAYGYTF.

This rearrangement joins TRBV4-2 to TRBJ2-7; a weak D match, TRBD1 (5 bases). Deletions cut 5 bases from V and 9 bases from J, with 20 bases between. CDR1 and CDR2 (germline): LGHNA, YNFKEQ. The CDR3 is made up of 14 amino acids. CDR3 nucleotide sequence: TGTGCCAGCAGCGCTGGGGCGGACCGTACCGCGCAGTACTTC. Translated, it gives CASSAGADRTAQYF.